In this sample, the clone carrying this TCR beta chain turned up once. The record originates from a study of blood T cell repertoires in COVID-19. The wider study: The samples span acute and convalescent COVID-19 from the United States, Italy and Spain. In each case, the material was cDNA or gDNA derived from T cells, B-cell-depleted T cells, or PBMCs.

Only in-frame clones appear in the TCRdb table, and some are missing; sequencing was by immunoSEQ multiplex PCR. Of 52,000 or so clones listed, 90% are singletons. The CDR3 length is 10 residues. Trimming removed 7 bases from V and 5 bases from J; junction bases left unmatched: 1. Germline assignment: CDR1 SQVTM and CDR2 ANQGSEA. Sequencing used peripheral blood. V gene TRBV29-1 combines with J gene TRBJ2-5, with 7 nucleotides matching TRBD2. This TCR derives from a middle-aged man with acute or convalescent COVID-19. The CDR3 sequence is CSGGGETQYF. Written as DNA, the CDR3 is TGCAGCGGCGGGGGTGAGACCCAGTACTTC.